Here is one T cell receptor beta chain with its context. The sample comes from a study of technical replicates of blood from several donors. Sequencing was performed with immunoSEQ multiplex PCR; in TCRdb, only in-frame clones are kept and a portion is missing. The sample has fewer than 10,000 clones; roughly 89% are singletons. This CDR3 contains 17 residues. Germline V gene data show CDR1 as MNHEY and CDR2 as SMNVEV (reference sequence). Trimming took 3 bases from V and 5 from J, leaving 22 bases between them. Sequencing was carried out using PBMCs. This TCR was sampled from a human donor in good health. This chain connects TRBV27 to TRBJ1-2; TRBD1 is a possible D gene (5 bases). In DNA, the CDR3 is TGTGCCAGCAGTTTCGCGCAGGGTGGAGGAGGGAAGTATGGCTACACCTTC. Translated: CASSFAQGGGGKYGYTF.